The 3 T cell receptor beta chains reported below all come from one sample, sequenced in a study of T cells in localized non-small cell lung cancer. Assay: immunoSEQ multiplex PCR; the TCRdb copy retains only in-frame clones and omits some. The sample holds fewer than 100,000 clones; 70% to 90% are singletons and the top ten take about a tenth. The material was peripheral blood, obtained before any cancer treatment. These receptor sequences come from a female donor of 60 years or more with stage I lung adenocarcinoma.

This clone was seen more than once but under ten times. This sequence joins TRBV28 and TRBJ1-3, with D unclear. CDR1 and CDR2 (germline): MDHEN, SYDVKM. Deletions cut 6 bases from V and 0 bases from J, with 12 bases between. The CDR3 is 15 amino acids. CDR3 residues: CASSKGGNSGNTIYF. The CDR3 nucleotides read TGTGCCAGCAGCAAGGGAGGGAACTCTGGAAACACCATATATTTT.

The CDR3 DNA reads as TGTGCCAGCAGCCAAGTATGGGGGGCTGGGGCCAACGTCCTGACTTTC. Residues: CASSQVWGAGANVLTF. This chain joins TRBV4-2 and TRBJ2-6; D perhaps matches TRBD2 (6 bases). Germline V gene lookup returns CDR1 LGHNA and CDR2 YNFKEQ. The CDR3 sequence is 16 residues long. V lost 1 base, J lost 2 bases, and 9 bases lay in between.

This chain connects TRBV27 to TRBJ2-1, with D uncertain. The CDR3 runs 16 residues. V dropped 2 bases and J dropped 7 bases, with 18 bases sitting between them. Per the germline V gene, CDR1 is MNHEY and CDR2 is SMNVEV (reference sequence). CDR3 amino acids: CASSLAGPGGRNEQFF. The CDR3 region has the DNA TGTGCCAGCAGTTTAGCAGGACCTGGTGGCAGGAATGAGCAGTTCTTC.